The 8 T cell receptor beta chains listed next were all sequenced from one sample in a study of blood T cell repertoires in COVID-19 (dated by TCRdb to between 2020 and 2021). Libraries were made using the immunoSEQ multiplex PCR assay. TCRdb provides this immuneACCESS table in a form limited to in-frame rearrangements. Some clones are lacking; in checked studies, under half of them reflect an unresolved V gene, and why the rest are absent is not known. Present in this sample are 55,000 to 80,000 clones, about 86% of which were seen just once. The ten biggest clones cover around 6.6% of the sample. The source material was peripheral blood. Receptor source: a human donor in a cohort sampled during active COVID-19.

The rearrangement links TRBV12-5 to TRBJ2-7, with 11 nucleotides matching TRBD2. The germline gives CDR1 LGHNT, CDR2 FRNRAP. The trim removed 5 bases at V and 5 bases at J, leaving 8 bases unmatched. This CDR3 is built from 15 residues. The CDR3 sequence: CASGRLAGHIDEQYF. The CDR3 DNA is TGTGCTAGTGGTCGACTAGCGGGGCACATAGACGAGCAGTACTTC.

This clone was counted between two and nine times. The chain uses TRBV7-8 and TRBJ1-2; possibly TRBD1 for D (5 bases). The V and J ends lost 1 base and 5 bases respectively, with 14 bases between them. The CDR3 has 15 amino acids. Germline lookup yields CDR1 SGHVS and CDR2 FQNEAQ. The chain's CDR3 is CASSLVRREGYGYTF. In DNA, the CDR3 is TGTGCCAGCAGCTTAGTGCGCAGGGAAGGGTATGGCTACACCTTC. The full variable domain, rest sourced from reference TRBV7-8 and TRBJ1-2, is GAGVSQSPRYKVAKRGQDVALRCDPISGHVSLFWYQQALGQGPEFLTYFQNEAQLDKSGLPSDRFFAERPEGSVSTLKIQRTQQEDSAVYLCASSLVRREGYGYTFGSGTRLTVV.

This rearrangement joins TRBV28 to TRBJ2-3; D unclear. This CDR3 has 16 residues. Trimming took off 1 base at V and 6 bases at J, with 17 bases between the two ends. Germline loops: CDR1 MDHEN, CDR2 SYDVKM. CDR3 bases: TGTGCCAGCAGTTTATACGGGTACCGGCCCGGGGATACGCAGTATTTT. Amino acid sequence: CASSLYGYRPGDTQYF.

This chain connects TRBV5-1 to TRBJ1-4; D is unresolved. The CDR3 covers 16 residues. With 1 base removed from V and 0 bases from J, the gap between germline ends came to 10 bases. Per the germline V gene, CDR1 is SGHRS and CDR2 is YFSETQ. DNA for the CDR3: TGCGCCAGCAGCTTGTTCGGTTATGCAACTAATGAAAAACTGTTTTTT. Translation gives CASSLFGYATNEKLFF.

V and J are TRBV5-1 and TRBJ2-3; 8 bases are a match to TRBD2. Trimming at V came to 4 bases and at J to 0 bases, leaving 4 bases not matched to a gene. This CDR3 spans 15 amino acids. Looked up from germline, CDR1 is SGHRS and CDR2 is YFSETQ. The CDR3 coding sequence is TGCGCCAGCAGCGTTAGCGGGGAAAGCACAGATACGCAGTATTTT. Protein product: CASSVSGESTDTQYF.

This clone was seen just once. The chain recombines TRBV4-2 with TRBJ1-2; no clear D gene. V lost 0 bases, J lost 6 bases, and 11 bases lay in between. CDR1 and CDR2 (germline): LGHNA, YNFKEQ. The length of the CDR3 is 14 residues. For the CDR3, the DNA is TGTGCCAGCAGCCAAGATAGAGCGGCGGATGGCTACACCTTC. Translating gives CASSQDRAADGYTF.

V is TRBV20-1 and J is TRBJ1-1, with no clear D. V lost 3 bases to trimming and J lost 8 bases, with 13 bases between them. The V gene's germline CDR1 is DFQATT and CDR2 SNEGSKA (reference sequence). The CDR3 is 12 amino acids. The CDR3: CSASEGGMEAFF. The CDR3 DNA is TGCAGTGCTAGTGAGGGCGGGATGGAAGCTTTCTTT.

The chain is built from TRBV24-1 and TRBJ2-2; 9 nucleotides match TRBD2. CDR1 is KGHDR, CDR2 SFDVKD, per germline. The CDR3 contains 16 residues. The V and J ends lost 4 bases and 4 bases, in that order; junction bases with no gene match: 6. The CDR3 DNA sequence: TGTGCCACCAGTGACCCGCGGGGGGGCCCCACCGGGGAGCTGTTTTTT. Protein sequence: CATSDPRGGPTGELFF.